Given below is one T cell receptor (beta chain) in context. Its target antigen remains unknown. The sample holds no much larger clone one base away, and base qualities are not on file. The data were obtained in a study of shared clonotypes between healthy human individuals (TCRdb year 2020). For the wider study: The cohort comprised a couple of women and three men aged 18 to 49 years. Leukapheresis yielded between about 0.8 and 8.9 billion PBMCs per donor. For each donor, three plates each were used for CD4 naive and CD4 memory, two plates were used for CD8 naive, and one plate was used for CD8 memory. The study deeply sequenced blood TCR repertoires of about five healthy adults to estimate repertoire size and the extent of clonotype sharing between individuals. Different laboratories and diverse techniques were used to prepare libraries and sequence TCR repertoires, to increase sequencing depth and limit assay-specific biases. General study outcomes and caveats: Compared with non-shared clonotypes, clonotypes shared by all four sorted-subset donors had higher generation probabilities. Only blood was sampled, and tissue TCR repertoires likely differ from those in blood. The small number of donors limited the genetic and exposure-history diversity represented. Pairwise subsampling led to the expectation that sequencing depth would affect the degree of clonotype sharing among donors. Even with the large sequencing depth, rarefaction of the sorted-subset datasets indicated that sequencing was incomplete. Naive subsets generally had larger estimated clonotype richness than memory subsets. Across a handful of donors, approximately 4.6% of naive CD4, roughly 3.3% of naive CD8, about 2.3% of memory CD4, and about 0.4% of memory CD8 clonotypes were shared.

Using the deep immunoSEQ assay, TCR CDR3 regions were amplified from genomic DNA by multiplex PCR. For each cell subset, the extracted genomic DNA was distributed evenly across all wells of several immunoSEQ 96-well plates, and each plate served as one replicate. For sorted subsets, about 200 ng genomic DNA, equal to tens of thousands of T cell genomes, was loaded into each replicate PCR. Purified libraries were measured with a Qubit 3.0 fluorometer, size-checked on a Bioanalyzer 2100, and measured again with the KAPA Library Quantification kit. Every immunoSEQ 96-well plate was sequenced on a separate single-read 150-cycle Illumina NextSeq 550 flow cell. For the original study's pipeline: The immunoSEQ output contained only junctional sequences without quality scores, so filtering could not match that applied to full-length reads. To assign V/J genes and CDR3, sequences were annotated against IMGT germline references using PyIR, a Python wrapper for IgBLAST v1.9. Reads were removed for weak V/J assignments (E-value above 1e-6), missing CDR3, stop codons, out-of-frame junctions, or ambiguous translated residues. V3J clonotypes were defined by identical inferred V gene, J gene, and CDR3 amino acid sequence. To compute the percentage overlap between repertoires, the number of shared unique clonotypes was divided by the size of the smaller repertoire. Repertoire richness was assessed with RTK rarefaction, the Chao1 estimator, and Recon v2.1 estimates of unobserved clonotypes. For all TCRbeta clonotypes obtained by the gDNA method from a few donors, generation probabilities were computed with OLGA. This immuneACCESS table, as held by TCRdb, lists in-frame sequences with V and J called but not all clones. Of the missing ones, under half trace to an unresolved V gene in checked studies; the others have no known cause. That table is the source of V, J and clone size, and D and trimming were worked out from the DNA. This sample gives hundreds of thousands of clones in total; roughly 95% of them show up just once. 0.095% to 0.14% of the sample rests with the top ten.

From the cysteine through the phenylalanine, the CDR3 covers 16 amino acids. Of the read, only the CDR3 DNA is kept; its 48 bases are in frame from base 1. V drops 5 bases and J drops 1 base, leaving 17 bases in between. CDR1 and CDR2 are drawn from the germline V gene (reference sequence): MNHEY, SMNVEV. For the CD8 naive samples, CD45RO-negative cells were positively selected for CCR7, yielding a CD45RA+CCR7+ population from which TemRA cells were excluded. The donors were healthy, HIV-negative adults who had no recently reported acute infections or vaccinations. Every donor was a Caucasian adult living in Nashville, Tennessee, USA. Blood was collected by leukapheresis, and PBMCs were isolated by Ficoll-Histopaque density gradient centrifugation and then cryopreserved in liquid nitrogen vapor phase. Purity and quantity of every magnetically sorted T cell population were checked by analytical flow cytometry. Each sorted fraction had its genomic DNA isolated and then quantified by UV absorbance on a Nanodrop 2000c.

The sequence derives from a woman aged 25-40 years in good health. The V gene is TRBV27 and the J gene is TRBJ2-5; a tentative D call is TRBD1 (6 bases match). The sequenced sample was naive CD8+ T cells sorted from blood. The cell subset or site label of this sample denotes: CD45RA+CCR7+. The sequence in DNA is TGTGCCAGCAGTCCATCCGGGACACTACCCCAAGAGACCCAGTACTTC. This codes for CASSPSGTLPQETQYF.